This T cell receptor beta chain comes out of a study of siplizumab effects on memory and regulatory T cells. V lost 5 bases, J lost 7 bases, and 15 bases stayed unmatched. The V gene's germline CDR1 is MDHEN and CDR2 SYDVKM. The CDR3 has 17 amino acids. Using immunoSEQ multiplex PCR, the repertoire was profiled, and TCRdb retains in-frame clones only, with some absent. The sample contains 100,000 or so clones, approximately 91% of which appear only once. The TCR sequence derives from a human donor in good health. Sequencing was done on a sample of CD4+ T cells sorted from blood. The chain has TRBV28 and TRBJ2-1, with 9 bases lining up with TRBD1. CDR3 nucleotides: TGTGCCAGCAGTGGGCCCCCGGGACAGGGTATCAGAAATGAGCAGTTCTTC. Translated: CASSGPPGQGIRNEQFF. Combining the CDR3 with reference TRBV28 and TRBJ2-1 gives the whole variable domain DVKVTQSSRYLVKRTGEKVFLECVQDMDHENMFWYRQDPGLGLRLIYFSYDVKMKEKGDIPEGYSVSREKKERFSLILESASTNQTSMYLCASSGPPGQGIRNEQFFGPGTRLTVL.